The 26 T cell receptor beta chains presented below share a single source sample, sequenced in a study of T cell repertoires in cytomegalovirus infection. TCRdb reanalysed the reads using MiXCR and keeps one entry per CDR3 protein. The sample records some 180,000 distinct CDR3 sequences, 17% being singletons. Sequencing was done on a sample of CD8+ T cells from PBMCs. The receptor set was obtained from a human donor in good health (CMV status not recorded). Some clones in this sample may be carry-over from other donors' samples.

This clonotype was counted between two and nine times. The chain combines TRBV27 with TRBJ2-3, with TRBD1 matching over 8 bases. This CDR3 spans 15 amino acids. CDR1 and CDR2 from the germline V gene are MNHEY and SMNVEV (reference sequence). Trimming took 3 bases from V and 3 from J; bases not matched to a gene: 5. CDR3 in DNA: TGTGCCAGCAGTTTCATCAGGGGGCCGACAGATACGCAGTATTTT. Amino acid sequence: CASSFIRGPTDTQYF.

This rearrangement joins TRBV7-9 to TRBJ1-4; possibly TRBD1 for D (6 bases). V was clipped by 3 bases and J by 6 bases, with 14 bases between them. Germline CDR1 reads SEHNR; CDR2 reads FQNEAQ (reference sequence). This CDR3 is built from 15 residues. CDR3 sequence: CASSLRGRKDEKLFF. The CDR3 bases are TGTGCCAGCAGCTTGCGGGGGCGGAAGGATGAAAAACTGTTTTTT.

This rearrangement joins TRBV12-3 or TRBV12-4 to TRBJ2-3, with D perhaps TRBD1 (7 bases). Trimming stripped 6 bases from V and 3 bases from J, with 22 bases between. The length of the CDR3 is 17 residues. The CDR3 DNA sequence: TGTGCCAGCAGCCTACGGGGGCAGGGGGAGGTGACAGATACGCAGTATTTT. Encoded protein: CASSLRGQGEVTDTQYF.

This chain uses TRBV29-1 with TRBJ1-2, with D possibly being TRBD1 (5 bases). Trimming shortened V by 2 bases and J by 6 bases, and 16 bases separated the two germline ends. Germline CDR1 SQVTM, CDR2 ANQGSEA. This CDR3 is 14 amino acids long. CDR3: CSVEWFSEGHGYTF. The CDR3 DNA reads as TGCAGCGTTGAATGGTTTAGCGAGGGGCATGGCTACACCTTC.

The V call is TRBV9, the J call TRBJ2-1; 15 bases agree with TRBD2. The CDR3 is 19 amino acids. V lost 0 bases to trimming and J lost 2 bases; unmatched junction nucleotides: 6. Germline V gene data show CDR1 as SGDLS and CDR2 as YYNGEE. This CDR3 is CASSVVGLAGGLAYNEQFF. The CDR3 DNA reads as TGTGCCAGCAGCGTAGTGGGACTAGCGGGGGGACTCGCCTACAATGAGCAGTTCTTC.

In its sample, this clonotype was seen a few times. The rearrangement links TRBV7-2 to TRBJ2-3; D is perhaps TRBD1 or TRBD2 (5 bases each). V lost 4 bases and J 1 base, leaving 15 bases between the germline ends. The CDR3 extends over 16 amino acids. Germline loops: CDR1 SGHTA, CDR2 FQGNSA. The CDR3 loop reads CASSSDRGWGTDTQYF. CDR3 bases: TGTGCCAGCAGCTCCGACAGAGGGTGGGGCACAGATACGCAGTATTTT.

The chain links TRBV7-9 to TRBJ2-7; the D gene is possibly TRBD1 (7 bases). This CDR3 is 16 amino acids long. V lost 5 bases and J 2 bases, leaving 19 bases between the germline ends. CDR1 and CDR2 (germline): SEHNR, FQNEAQ (reference sequence). CDR3 sequence reads: CASSAQEGAAPYEQYF. CDR3 nucleotide sequence: TGTGCCAGCAGCGCTCAGGAGGGGGCAGCCCCCTACGAGCAGTACTTC.

This clonotype showed up just a few times. This rearrangement joins TRBV5-5 to TRBJ1-2, with 8 bases matching TRBD1. V lost 0 bases and J lost 13; bases outside the gene matches: 14. Germline V lookup: CDR1 SGHKS, CDR2 YYEKEE (reference sequence). The CDR3 totals 15 residues. The CDR3 DNA reads as TGTGCCAGCAGCTTGGCCCCCGACAGGGGTTATGAGGGCACCTTC. Translating gives CASSLAPDRGYEGTF.

In its sample, this clonotype was seen many times. The V gene is TRBV7-8, the J gene TRBJ2-7; 9 bases are shared with TRBD1. The CDR3 consists of 14 residues. V shed 5 bases, J shed 4 bases, and the junction held 6 bases outside the gene matches. Per the germline V gene, CDR1 is SGHVS and CDR2 is FQNEAQ. The CDR3 loop is CASSTAGQGYEQYF. The CDR3 DNA reads as TGTGCCAGCAGCACTGCGGGACAGGGTTACGAGCAGTACTTC.

This clonotype was detected only a few times. This rearrangement joins TRBV12-3 or TRBV12-4 to TRBJ1-4; D call uncertain. The V end was cut by 3 bases, the J end by 5 bases, with 10 bases between. This CDR3 comprises 14 residues. The CDR3 DNA is TGTGCCAGCAGTTTGGAAGGTGGGAATGAAAAACTGTTTTTT. As protein: CASSLEGGNEKLFF.

In this sample, this clonotype turned up a few times. DNA for the CDR3: TGTGCCAGCAGCCCCAGGGAAAGGAATATCGGGGAGCTGTTTTTT. This encodes CASSPRERNIGELFF. The gene calls are TRBV12-3 or TRBV12-4 and TRBJ2-2, with D tentatively TRBD1 (5 bases). The CDR3 is 15 amino acids. V lost 6 bases and J 7 bases, leaving 18 bases between the germline ends.

This clonotype appeared a few times. This chain links TRBV30 with TRBJ1-1; 8 bases fit TRBD1. This CDR3 contains 12 residues. The germline gives CDR1 GTSNPN, CDR2 SVGIG (reference sequence). V lost 4 bases, J lost 5 bases, and 3 bases stayed unmatched. The CDR3 DNA is TGTGCCTGGATCAGGGGGCGAACTGAAGCTTTCTTT. Encoded protein: CAWIRGRTEAFF.

This clonotype turned up a few times. The gene calls are TRBV7-2 and TRBJ2-3; unclear D gene. Between the trimmed V and J ends, which lost 10 bases and 1 base, there was a span of 9 bases. Looked up from germline, CDR1 is SGHTA and CDR2 is FQGNSA. The CDR3 runs to 12 residues. CDR3 loop: CAISWRTDTQYF. The DNA of the CDR3 is TGTGCCATATCCTGGCGCACAGATACGCAGTATTTT.

This clonotype was found many times. J is TRBJ1-1 and V is TRBV7-2; D call uncertain. V lost 2 bases and J lost 5, with 6 bases in between. This CDR3 contains 12 residues. Germline lookup yields CDR1 SGHTA and CDR2 FQGNSA. In DNA, the CDR3 is TGTGCCAGCAGCTTAAGGGAAACTGAAGCTTTCTTT. This translates into CASSLRETEAFF.

There are a few counts of this clonotype. The CDR3 spells CASSFRRGPYEQYF. The DNA of the CDR3 is TGTGCCAGCAGCTTCCGACGGGGGCCCTACGAGCAGTACTTC. This sequence joins TRBV14 and TRBJ2-7; tentatively, D is TRBD1 or TRBD2 (6 bases each). The CDR3 runs 14 residues. Germline V gene lookup returns CDR1 SGHDN and CDR2 FVKESK. Trimming removed 5 bases at V and 2 bases at J, with 13 bases between.

The rearrangement links TRBV19 to TRBJ2-7; 8 positions match TRBD1. Germline V gene lookup returns CDR1 LNHDA and CDR2 SQIVND (reference sequence). CDR3 length equals 14 residues. V was clipped by 5 bases and J by 3 bases; unmatched bases: 6. CDR3 bases: TGTGCCAGTAGTTCGCGGGACAGGATCTACGAGCAGTACTTC. As protein: CASSSRDRIYEQYF.

The chain uses TRBV27 and TRBJ2-7; 8 nucleotides match TRBD2. Germline CDR1 reads MNHEY; CDR2 reads SMNVEV (reference sequence). The CDR3 is 17 amino acids. V dropped 0 bases and J dropped 7; count of bases not matched to a gene: 14. Here the CDR3 reads CASSLSRNLRSGGEQYF. For the CDR3, the DNA is TGTGCCAGCAGTTTATCCCGTAACCTCCGTTCGGGGGGGGAGCAGTACTTC.

In this sample, this clonotype turned up a few times. The CDR3 reads CSVEWDRNTEAFF. DNA for the CDR3: TGCAGCGTTGAATGGGACAGGAACACTGAAGCTTTCTTT. This chain joins TRBV29-1 and TRBJ1-1; 7 bases are shared with TRBD1. J was trimmed by 1 base and V by 2 bases; bases with no gene match: 1. CDR3 length equals 13 residues. Germline loops: CDR1 SQVTM, CDR2 ANQGSEA.

This clonotype was seen more than once but under ten times. This rearrangement joins TRBV7-9 to TRBJ1-2; possible D gene TRBD1, 6 bases. Looked up from germline, CDR1 is SEHNR and CDR2 is FQNEAQ (reference sequence). Trimming took 1 base from V and 7 from J, leaving 19 bases between them. The CDR3 is made up of 16 amino acids. The CDR3 reads CASSLGAAGDAIGYTF. The CDR3 nucleotides read TGTGCCAGCAGCTTAGGTGCGGCAGGGGATGCGATTGGCTACACCTTC.

The chain recombines TRBV7-6 with TRBJ2-7, with D possibly TRBD1 on 7 matching bases. This CDR3 region has 16 residues. Germline CDR1 reads SGHVS; CDR2 reads FNYEAQ. Deletions cut 2 bases from V and 5 bases from J, with 19 bases between. The CDR3 reads CASSLNPAARGDEQYF. The CDR3 DNA is TGTGCCAGCAGCTTAAATCCGGCGGCCAGGGGGGACGAGCAGTACTTC.

This sequence joins TRBV28 and TRBJ2-1; 9 positions match TRBD1. The V gene's germline CDR1 is MDHEN and CDR2 SYDVKM. Trimming took 3 bases from V and 1 from J; bases not matched to a gene: 4. CDR3 length: 16 residues. The CDR3 DNA follows: TGTGCCAGCAGTTTCGAGACAGGGGGGTCCTACAATGAGCAGTTCTTC. This encodes CASSFETGGSYNEQFF.

The V and J genes are TRBV7-2 and TRBJ2-7; D remains ambiguous. Looked up from germline, CDR1 is SGHTA and CDR2 is FQGNSA. The CDR3 extends over 14 amino acids. Trimming removed 1 base from V and 7 bases from J, with 14 bases in between. This CDR3 reads CASSLGYSPGEQYF. DNA of the CDR3: TGTGCCAGCAGCTTAGGTTATAGCCCCGGGGAGCAGTACTTC.

This clonotype was seen a few times. The chain has TRBV19 and TRBJ1-1, with D hard to call. The germline V gene encodes CDR1 LNHDA and CDR2 SQIVND (reference sequence). V shed 3 bases and J shed 0 bases, with 8 bases lying between them. The CDR3 length is 14 residues. The CDR3, as DNA: TGTGCCAGTAGTATGACCGTCATGAACACTGAAGCTTTCTTT. Translated: CASSMTVMNTEAFF.

This chain uses TRBV11-2 with TRBJ2-3; 7 bases match TRBD1. Per germline, CDR1 SGHAT and CDR2 FQNNGV. This CDR3 spans 16 amino acids. V lost 5 bases and J lost 2; bases outside the gene matches: 10. CDR3: CASSSPGTVNTDTQYF. Written as DNA, the CDR3 is TGTGCCAGCAGCAGCCCCGGGACAGTCAACACAGATACGCAGTATTTT.

The genes are TRBV7-4 and TRBJ2-1; TRBD1 is a possible D gene (7 bases). Trimming shortened V by 3 bases and J by 9 bases, and 15 bases separated the two germline ends. Germline V lookup: CDR1 SGHVT, CDR2 SQSDAQ. The CDR3 contains 14 residues. The CDR3, as DNA: TGTGCCAGCAGCTTTCGGAGGGGGCAGGGTGAGCAGTTCTTC. It codes for CASSFRRGQGEQFF.

The genes are TRBV7-6 and TRBJ2-5, with 7 bases identical to TRBD2. Germline V lookup: CDR1 SGHVS, CDR2 FNYEAQ. The junction had 1 base not matched to a gene; V was cut back by 2 bases and J by 4 bases. The CDR3 contains 13 residues. The CDR3 reads CASSLPGGETQYF. The CDR3, as DNA: TGTGCCAGCAGCTTACCGGGGGGAGAGACCCAGTACTTC.